This TCR beta chain comes out of a study of T cell responses to AZD1222 COVID-19 vaccine. Concerning this clone itself: Its antigen is unknown.

From germline, CDR1 is LGHNA and CDR2 YSLEER. With 7 bases clipped from V and 6 bases from J, the junction kept 12 bases outside the gene matches. The CDR3 spans 15 residues. Findings and limits, study-wide: Researchers took repertoire samples only after the peak T cell response had come. Donors were largely white British and mainly female; clonal diversity was possibly underestimated. Spike-spanning, vaccine-associated CD4 TCRs were dominant at 160-218 and 743-854. Increased Spike-specific TCR breadth and depth were observed after two AZD1222 doses.

TCRdb's table, derived via immunoSEQ multiplex PCR, lists solely in-frame clones and lacks some. The sample shows around 130,000 clones, about 90% of them seen only once. The TCR was taken from an adult who received the AZD1222 COVID-19 vaccine. The sequences come from peripheral blood, collected 28 days after the second AZD1222 dose. The chain couples TRBV4-3 to TRBJ2-3, with 8 bases aligning to TRBD1. The CDR3 spells CASNTFGRGRDTQYF. In DNA, the CDR3 is TGCGCCAGCAACACATTCGGCAGGGGGCGGGATACGCAGTATTTT.